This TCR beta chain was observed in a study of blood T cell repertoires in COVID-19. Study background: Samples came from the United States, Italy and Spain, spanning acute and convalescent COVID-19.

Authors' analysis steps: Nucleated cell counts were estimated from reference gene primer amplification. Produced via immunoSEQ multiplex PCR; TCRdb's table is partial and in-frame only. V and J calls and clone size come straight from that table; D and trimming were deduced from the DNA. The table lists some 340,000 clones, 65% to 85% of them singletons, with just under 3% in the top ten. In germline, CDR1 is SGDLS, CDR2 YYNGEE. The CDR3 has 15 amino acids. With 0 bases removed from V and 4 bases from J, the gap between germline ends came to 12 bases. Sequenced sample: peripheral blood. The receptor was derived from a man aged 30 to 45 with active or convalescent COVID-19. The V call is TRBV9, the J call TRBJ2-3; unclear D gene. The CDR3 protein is CASSVVGGDSDTQYF. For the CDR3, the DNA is TGTGCCAGCAGCGTAGTAGGCGGAGATTCAGATACGCAGTATTTT.